This TCR beta chain originates from a study of radiotherapy plus CTLA-4 blockade in lung cancer. Study overall: Objective responses were documented in 15% to 20% of patients, with disease control in approximately 32%.

Some clones are missing from TCRdb's copy, which holds only in-frame ones; the method was immunoSEQ multiplex PCR. The sample lists approximately 90,000 clones, 80% to 90% occurring once. CDR1 and CDR2 (germline): MNHNS, SASEGT. The V end lost 7 bases, the J end lost 8 bases, and 15 bases lay between the germline ends. The CDR3 extends over 13 amino acids. Study findings and constraints: Radiotherapy with ipilimumab was followed by blood expansion of tumor-derived clones.

Focal radiation was given together with CTLA-4 blockade (ipilimumab) to patients with chemo-refractory metastatic non-small-cell lung cancer. Details on this clone: The target antigen is unknown.

V and J are TRBV6-1 and TRBJ2-1; D possibly corresponds to TRBD1 (5 bases). This TCR was sampled from a human donor with non-small cell lung cancer who had stable disease on radiotherapy plus ipilimumab. Here the sequenced sample was peripheral blood, taken from a patient treated with radiotherapy plus ipilimumab. CDR3: CASKGPSRDEQFF. CDR3 coding DNA: TGTGCCAGCAAGGGGCCCTCCCGCGATGAGCAGTTCTTC.